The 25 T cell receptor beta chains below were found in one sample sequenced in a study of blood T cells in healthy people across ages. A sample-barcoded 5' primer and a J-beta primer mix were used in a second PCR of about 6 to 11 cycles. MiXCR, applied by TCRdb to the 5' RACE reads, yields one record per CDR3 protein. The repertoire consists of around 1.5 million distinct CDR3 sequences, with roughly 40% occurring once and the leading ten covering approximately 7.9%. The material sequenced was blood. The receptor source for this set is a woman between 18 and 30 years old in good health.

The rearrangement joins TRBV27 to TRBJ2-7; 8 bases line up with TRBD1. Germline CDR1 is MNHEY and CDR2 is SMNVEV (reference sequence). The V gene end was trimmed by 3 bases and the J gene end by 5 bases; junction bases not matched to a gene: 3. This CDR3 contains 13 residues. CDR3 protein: CASSFHRGNEQYF. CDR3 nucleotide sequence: TGTGCCAGCAGTTTTCACAGGGGGAACGAGCAGTACTTC.

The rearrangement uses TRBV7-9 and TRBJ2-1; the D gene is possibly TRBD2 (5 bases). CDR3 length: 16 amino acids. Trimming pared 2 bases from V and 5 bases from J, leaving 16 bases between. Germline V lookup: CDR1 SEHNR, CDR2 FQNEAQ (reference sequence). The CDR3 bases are TGTGCCAGCAGCTTATGGGCCGGGGTTCTGAACAATGAGCAGTTCTTC. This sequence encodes CASSLWAGVLNNEQFF.

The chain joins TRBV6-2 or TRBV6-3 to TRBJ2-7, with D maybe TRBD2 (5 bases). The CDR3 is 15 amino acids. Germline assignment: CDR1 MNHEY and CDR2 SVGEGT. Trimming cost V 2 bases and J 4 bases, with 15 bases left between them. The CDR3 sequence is CASSYASWRTYEQYF. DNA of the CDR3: TGTGCCAGCAGTTACGCCTCCTGGAGGACGTACGAGCAGTACTTC.

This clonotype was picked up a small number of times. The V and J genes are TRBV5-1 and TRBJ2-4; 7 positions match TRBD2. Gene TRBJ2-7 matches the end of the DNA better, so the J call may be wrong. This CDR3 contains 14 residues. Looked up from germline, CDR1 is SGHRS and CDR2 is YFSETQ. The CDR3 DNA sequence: TGCGCCAGCAGCTTGGATGGGGGGGTTTACGAGCAGTACTTC. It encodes CASSLDGGVYEQYF.

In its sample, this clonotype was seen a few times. DNA of the CDR3: TGTGCCAGCAGTTTAGAGAGGGGTTCCTATAATTCACCCCTCCACTTT. Protein product: CASSLERGSYNSPLHF. This chain connects TRBV12-3 or TRBV12-4 to TRBJ1-6, with D perhaps matching TRBD1 (5 bases). CDR3 length: 16 amino acids. V was trimmed by 1 base and J by 1 base, leaving 8 bases between them.

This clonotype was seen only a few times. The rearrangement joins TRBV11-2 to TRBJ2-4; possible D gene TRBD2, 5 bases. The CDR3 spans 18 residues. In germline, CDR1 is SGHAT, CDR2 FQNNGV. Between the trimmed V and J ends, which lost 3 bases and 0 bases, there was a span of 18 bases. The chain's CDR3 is CASSFRRALEGAKNIQYF. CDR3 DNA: TGTGCCAGCAGCTTCCGGCGCGCGCTTGAGGGAGCCAAAAACATTCAGTACTTC.

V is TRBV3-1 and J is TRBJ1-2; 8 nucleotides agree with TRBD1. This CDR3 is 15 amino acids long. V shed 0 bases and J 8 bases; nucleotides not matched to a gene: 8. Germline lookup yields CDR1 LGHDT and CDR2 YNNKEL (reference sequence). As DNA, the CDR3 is TGTGCCAGCAGCCAAGAAGGTTCCAGGGGGCTGGGCTACACCTTC. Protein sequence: CASSQEGSRGLGYTF.

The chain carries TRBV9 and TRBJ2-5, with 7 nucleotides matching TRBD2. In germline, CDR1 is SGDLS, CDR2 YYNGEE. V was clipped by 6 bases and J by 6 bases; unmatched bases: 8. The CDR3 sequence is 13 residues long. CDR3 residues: CASTPEGTKTQYF. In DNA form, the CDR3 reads TGTGCCAGCACCCCAGAGGGGACTAAGACCCAGTACTTC.

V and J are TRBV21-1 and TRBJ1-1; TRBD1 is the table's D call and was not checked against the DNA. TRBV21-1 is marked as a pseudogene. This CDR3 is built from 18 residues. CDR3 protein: CASSKGEGQGTADTEAFF. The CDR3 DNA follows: TGTGCCAGCAGCAAAGGGGAGGGACAGGGAACGGCGGACACTGAAGCTTTCTTT.

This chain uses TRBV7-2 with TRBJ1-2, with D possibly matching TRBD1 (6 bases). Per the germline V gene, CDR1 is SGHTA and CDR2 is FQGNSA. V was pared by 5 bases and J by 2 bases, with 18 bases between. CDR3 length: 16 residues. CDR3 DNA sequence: TGTGCCAGCAGCCAATTCCGACAGGAGCACAACTATGGCTACACCTTC. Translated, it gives CASSQFRQEHNYGYTF.

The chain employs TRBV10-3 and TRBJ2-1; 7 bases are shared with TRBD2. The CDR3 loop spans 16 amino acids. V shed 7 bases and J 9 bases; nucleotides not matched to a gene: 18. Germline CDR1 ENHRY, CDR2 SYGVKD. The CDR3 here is CAINRSWGTSVSEQFF. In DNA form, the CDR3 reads TGTGCCATCAATCGTTCTTGGGGTACTAGCGTCTCTGAGCAGTTCTTC.

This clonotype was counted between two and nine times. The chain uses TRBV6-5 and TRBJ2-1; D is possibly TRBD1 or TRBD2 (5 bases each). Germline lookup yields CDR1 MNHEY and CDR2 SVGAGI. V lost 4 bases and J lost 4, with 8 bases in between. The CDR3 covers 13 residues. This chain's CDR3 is CASSWDQYNEQFF. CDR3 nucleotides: TGTGCCAGCAGTTGGGACCAATACAATGAGCAGTTCTTC.

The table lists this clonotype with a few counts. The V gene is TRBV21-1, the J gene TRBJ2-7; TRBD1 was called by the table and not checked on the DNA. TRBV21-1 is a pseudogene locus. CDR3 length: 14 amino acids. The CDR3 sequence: CASILGQVRNEQYF. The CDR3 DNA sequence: TGTGCCAGCATCTTGGGGCAAGTGAGGAACGAGCAGTACTTC.

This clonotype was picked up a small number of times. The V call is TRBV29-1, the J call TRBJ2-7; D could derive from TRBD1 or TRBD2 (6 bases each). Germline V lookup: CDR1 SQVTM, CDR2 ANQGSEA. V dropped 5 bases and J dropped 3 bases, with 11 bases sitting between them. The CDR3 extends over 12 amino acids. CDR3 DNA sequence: TGCAGCGTTCGTAGGGGGGACTACGAGCAGTACTTC. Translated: CSVRRGDYEQYF.

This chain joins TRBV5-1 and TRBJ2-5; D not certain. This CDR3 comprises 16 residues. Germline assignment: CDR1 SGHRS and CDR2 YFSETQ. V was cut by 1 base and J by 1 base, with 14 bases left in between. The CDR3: CASSLRGGEGQETQYF. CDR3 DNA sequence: TGCGCCAGCAGCTTGCGTGGCGGAGAAGGCCAAGAGACCCAGTACTTC.

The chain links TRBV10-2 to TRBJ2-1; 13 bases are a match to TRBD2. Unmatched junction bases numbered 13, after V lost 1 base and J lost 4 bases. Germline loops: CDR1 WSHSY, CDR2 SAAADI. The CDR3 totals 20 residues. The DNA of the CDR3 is TGCGCCAGCAGTGAGTTCTCAGGTCCACTAGCGGGGGGGCTGTACAATGAGCAGTTCTTC. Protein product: CASSEFSGPLAGGLYNEQFF.

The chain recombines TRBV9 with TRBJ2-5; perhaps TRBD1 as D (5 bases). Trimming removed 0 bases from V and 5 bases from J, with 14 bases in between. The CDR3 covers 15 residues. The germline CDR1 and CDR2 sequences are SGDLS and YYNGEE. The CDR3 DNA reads TGTGCCAGCAGCGTAGAGTGGGGCAGGGTGGAGACCCAGTACTTC. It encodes CASSVEWGRVETQYF.

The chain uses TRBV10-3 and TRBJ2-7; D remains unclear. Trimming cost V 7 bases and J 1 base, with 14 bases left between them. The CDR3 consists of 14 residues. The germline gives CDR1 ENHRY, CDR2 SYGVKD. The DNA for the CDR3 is TGTGCCATCACGTTCCAGGTAAAGTCCTACGAGCAGTACTTC. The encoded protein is CAITFQVKSYEQYF.

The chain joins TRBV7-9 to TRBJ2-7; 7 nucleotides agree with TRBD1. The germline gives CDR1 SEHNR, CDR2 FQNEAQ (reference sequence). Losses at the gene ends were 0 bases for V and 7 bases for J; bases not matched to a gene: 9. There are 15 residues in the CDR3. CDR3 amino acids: CASSLAGTELGEQYF. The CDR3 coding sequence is TGTGCCAGCAGCTTAGCAGGGACAGAGCTGGGAGAGCAGTACTTC. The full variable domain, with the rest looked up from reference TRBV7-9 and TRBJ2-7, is DTGVSQNPRHKITKRGQNVTFRCDPISEHNRLYWYRQTLGQGPEFLTYFQNEAQLEKSRLLSDRFSAERPKGSFSTLEIQRTEQGDSAMYLCASSLAGTELGEQYFGPGTRLTVT.

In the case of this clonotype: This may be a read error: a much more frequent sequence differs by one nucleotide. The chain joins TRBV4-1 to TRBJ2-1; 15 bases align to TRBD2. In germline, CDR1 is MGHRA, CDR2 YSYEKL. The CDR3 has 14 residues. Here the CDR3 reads CSSSWTSGRDEQFF. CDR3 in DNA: TGCTCCAGCAGCTGGACTAGCGGGAGGGATGAGCAGTTCTTC.

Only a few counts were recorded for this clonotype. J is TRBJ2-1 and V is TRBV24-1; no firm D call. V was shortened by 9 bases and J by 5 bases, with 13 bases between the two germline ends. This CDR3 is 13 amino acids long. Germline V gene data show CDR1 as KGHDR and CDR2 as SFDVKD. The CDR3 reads CATGDGLNNEQFF. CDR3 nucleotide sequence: TGTGCCACCGGAGACGGCCTCAACAATGAGCAGTTCTTC.

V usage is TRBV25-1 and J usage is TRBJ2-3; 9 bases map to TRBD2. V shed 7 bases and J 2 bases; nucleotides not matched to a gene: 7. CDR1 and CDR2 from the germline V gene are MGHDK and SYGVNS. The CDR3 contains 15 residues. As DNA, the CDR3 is TGTGCCAGCACAGTTAGCGGGAGCCACACAGATACGCAGTATTTT. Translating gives CASTVSGSHTDTQYF.

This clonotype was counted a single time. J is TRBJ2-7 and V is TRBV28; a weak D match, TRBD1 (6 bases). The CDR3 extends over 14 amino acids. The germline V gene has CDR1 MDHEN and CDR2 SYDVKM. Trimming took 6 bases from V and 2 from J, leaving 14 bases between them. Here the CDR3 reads CASSVGAPTYEQYF. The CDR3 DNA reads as TGTGCCAGCAGCGTGGGGGCCCCCACCTACGAGCAGTACTTC.

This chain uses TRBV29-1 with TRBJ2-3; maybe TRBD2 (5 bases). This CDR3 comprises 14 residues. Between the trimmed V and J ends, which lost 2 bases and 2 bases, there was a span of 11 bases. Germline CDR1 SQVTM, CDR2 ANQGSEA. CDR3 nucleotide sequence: TGCAGCGTTGAAATCGGACTTCACACAGATACGCAGTATTTT. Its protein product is CSVEIGLHTDTQYF.

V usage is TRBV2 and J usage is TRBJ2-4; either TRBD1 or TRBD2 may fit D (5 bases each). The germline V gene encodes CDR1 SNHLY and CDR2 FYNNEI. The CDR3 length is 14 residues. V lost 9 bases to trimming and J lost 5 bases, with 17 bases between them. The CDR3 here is CASRTGPDENIQYF. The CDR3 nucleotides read TGTGCCAGTCGGACGGGGCCAGACGAAAACATTCAGTACTTC.